The clone carrying this T cell receptor (beta chain) was picked up one time. No antigen is known for it. The data derive from a study of identifying expanded T cells in peripheral blood. Broader study findings: Clone count variance between roughly 2-week samples rose with total template count. Over two and four weeks, about 17 and 20 clones changed, versus around 1.2 between replicates.

Trimming removed 8 bases from V and 5 bases from J; junction bases left unmatched: 7. Germline V gene data show CDR1 as SGHTS and CDR2 as YDEGEE. The CDR3 consists of 14 residues. Assay: immunoSEQ multiplex PCR; the TCRdb copy retains only in-frame clones and omits some. The sample records 60,000 to 70,000 clones, about four fifths being singletons. Healthy donors had no documented immune events, such as infections, while sampled. Specimen: blood. The chain has TRBV5-8 and TRBJ2-7, with 13 bases identical to TRBD2. The source is a person aged 18 to 70 in good health. The CDR3 region is CASWTSGSVDEQYF. In DNA, the CDR3 is TGTGCCAGTTGGACTAGCGGGAGCGTCGACGAGCAGTACTTC.